The 22 T cell receptor beta chains below come from one sample, sequenced in a study of Ad26.COV2.S vaccination and SARS-CoV-2 variants. Assay used: immunoSEQ multiplex PCR; TCRdb lists only in-frame clones, some missing. The sample lists around 420,000 clones; 85% to 90% were seen once. Treatment described: around 19 received Ad26.COV2.S at low or high dose, single or two shots; 5 received placebo; per-sample allocation not given. It was on day 63 after the first vaccine or placebo injection that samples were taken. This specimen consisted of peripheral blood, obtained in a trial of Ad26.COV2.S vaccine versus placebo. These receptor sequences come from a person between 18 and 60 years old who received the Ad26.COV2.S COVID-19 vaccine or a placebo.

The chain employs TRBV24-1 and TRBJ2-5; D possibly corresponds to TRBD2 (6 bases). CDR1 and CDR2 (germline): KGHDR, SFDVKD. The CDR3 covers 15 residues. V was shortened by 5 bases and J by 5 bases, with 17 bases between the two germline ends. For the CDR3, the DNA is TGTGCCACCAGTGCTATAGGAGGGTTCGGGGAGACCCAGTACTTC. Protein: CATSAIGGFGETQYF.

This chain uses TRBV4-1 with TRBJ1-3; D is perhaps TRBD1 (6 bases). Germline V gives CDR1 MGHRA, CDR2 YSYEKL. This CDR3 is 15 amino acids long. V was shortened by 3 bases and J by 0 bases, with 9 bases between the two germline ends. The CDR3 DNA reads TGCGCCAGCAGCCAGACAGGAGACTCTGGAAACACCATATATTTT. Protein sequence: CASSQTGDSGNTIYF.

The rearrangement links TRBV19 to TRBJ2-7; weak D call: TRBD1 (5 bases). V shed 5 bases and J shed 2 bases, with 13 bases lying between them. This CDR3 spans 14 amino acids. CDR1 and CDR2 (germline): LNHDA, SQIVND (reference sequence). The chain's CDR3 is CASSRAGIAYEQYF. CDR3 sequence (DNA): TGTGCCAGTAGTCGGGCAGGGATAGCCTACGAGCAGTACTTC.

The V gene is TRBV28, the J gene TRBJ1-5, with 10 bases aligning to TRBD1. The trim removed 5 bases at V and 5 bases at J, leaving 6 bases unmatched. Germline assignment: CDR1 MDHEN and CDR2 SYDVKM. The CDR3 spans 15 residues. The CDR3 DNA reads TGTGCCAGCAGTCCACGGGACAGGGGAGATCAGCCCCAGCATTTT. Translation gives CASSPRDRGDQPQHF.

The V gene is TRBV7-9, the J gene TRBJ2-7, with D hard to call. The CDR3 has 13 residues. V was shortened by 3 bases and J by 3 bases, with 9 bases between the two germline ends. Germline V gene data show CDR1 as SEHNR and CDR2 as FQNEAQ (reference sequence). CDR3 in amino acids: CASSFADFYEQYF. CDR3 coding DNA: TGTGCCAGCAGCTTCGCGGATTTCTACGAGCAGTACTTC.

The chain joins TRBV11-2 to TRBJ2-3; D is perhaps TRBD2 (5 bases). V was pared by 1 base and J by 4 bases, with 18 bases between. This CDR3 is built from 17 residues. CDR1 is SGHAT, CDR2 FQNNGV, per germline. Here the CDR3 DNA reads TGTGCCAGCAGCTTAGCGGTCCGGGGAGAGGGCCCAGATACGCAGTATTTT. It specifies CASSLAVRGEGPDTQYF.

The chain carries TRBV6-5 and TRBJ1-6; perhaps TRBD1 as D (6 bases). Germline CDR1 is MNHEY and CDR2 is SVGAGI. The CDR3 runs 13 residues. Trimming shortened V by 8 bases and J by 7 bases, and 12 bases separated the two germline ends. The CDR3 DNA reads TGTGCCAGCCGACAGGTGGAGAATTCACCCCTCCACTTT. The encoded protein is CASRQVENSPLHF.

This rearrangement joins TRBV5-5 to TRBJ2-1; 12 nucleotides line up with TRBD2. The CDR3 length is 15 residues. The ends lost 4 bases at V and 4 bases at J; junction bases unmatched: 3. Germline V CDR1 and CDR2: SGHKS, YYEKEE (reference sequence). The DNA of the CDR3 is TGTGCCAGCAGCCGAACTAGCGGGGGGTACAATGAGCAGTTCTTC. As protein: CASSRTSGGYNEQFF.

The rearrangement links TRBV5-5 to TRBJ2-1; 9 bases are shared with TRBD1. Germline V gives CDR1 SGHKS, CDR2 YYEKEE (reference sequence). V shed 4 bases and J 9 bases; nucleotides not matched to a gene: 8. CDR3 length: 14 residues. The CDR3 sequence is CASSRLGQGGEQFF. The CDR3 bases are TGTGCCAGCAGCCGTTTGGGACAGGGCGGTGAGCAGTTCTTC.

The V call is TRBV4-1, the J call TRBJ2-2, with 7 bases identical to TRBD2. The CDR3 has 16 amino acids. The V and J ends lost 1 base and 6 bases, in that order; junction bases with no gene match: 8. The germline gives CDR1 MGHRA, CDR2 YSYEKL. CDR3 DNA: TGCGCCAGCAGCCAAGGCGCGCGGGGGAGGGCCGGGGAGCTGTTTTTT. Its protein is CASSQGARGRAGELFF.

V is TRBV3-1 (or the pseudogene TRBV3-2) and J is TRBJ1-2; no clear D. This CDR3 is 15 amino acids long. The ends were cut back, 0 bases at V and 7 bases at J, with 15 bases in the middle. Germline CDR1 and CDR2: LGHDT and YNNKEL (reference sequence). This CDR3 reads CASSQETDRTRGYTF. DNA of the CDR3: TGTGCCAGCAGCCAAGAGACGGACCGAACTCGTGGCTACACCTTC.

The V and J genes are TRBV30 and TRBJ1-5; tentative D call: TRBD1 (5 bases). The V end was cut by 1 base, the J end by 6 bases, with 13 bases between. CDR3 size: 14 residues. Germline values: CDR1 GTSNPN, CDR2 SVGIG (reference sequence). CDR3 in DNA: TGTGCCTGGAGTGCAGGGACCCGCGGTCAGCCCCAGCATTTT. This translates into CAWSAGTRGQPQHF.

The gene calls are TRBV11-2 and TRBJ2-1, with D perhaps assigned TRBD1 or TRBD2 (6 bases each). Germline CDR1 SGHAT, CDR2 FQNNGV. V was shortened by 3 bases and J by 4 bases, with 16 bases between the two germline ends. The CDR3 is 16 amino acids. The CDR3: CASSFFGGGWYNEQFF. CDR3 DNA sequence: TGTGCCAGCAGCTTCTTCGGGGGCGGTTGGTACAATGAGCAGTTCTTC.

As regards this clone: The sample carries other DNA sequences with the same CDR3. The rearrangement links TRBV18 to TRBJ1-1, with unresolved D. With 6 bases removed from V and 1 base from J, the gap between germline ends came to 9 bases. Germline V gene sequence: CDR1 KGHSH, CDR2 LQKENI. The CDR3 loop spans 13 amino acids. The CDR3 spells CASSPRGNTEAFF. As DNA, the CDR3 is TGTGCCAGCTCCCCCCGGGGGAACACTGAAGCTTTCTTT.

This clone has just one count. The chain carries TRBV29-1 and TRBJ2-3; D remains unclear. CDR1 is SQVTM and CDR2 is ANQGSEA in the germline V gene. CDR3 length: 12 amino acids. Deletions cut 3 bases from V and 6 bases from J, with 10 bases between. The CDR3 bases are TGCAGCGTTGAGGGTATAGGGGATACGCAGTATTTT. Its translation: CSVEGIGDTQYF.

The table lists this clone with a count of one. The genes are TRBV3-1 (or the pseudogene TRBV3-2) and TRBJ1-5, with D uncertain. The CDR3 totals 13 residues. CDR1 is LGHDT and CDR2 is YNNKEL in the germline V gene (reference sequence). V lost 4 bases, J lost 5 bases, and 9 bases lay in between. CDR3 bases: TGTGCCAGCAGCCGACACGGTGATCAGCCCCAGCATTTT. It translates to CASSRHGDQPQHF.

The chain is built from TRBV6-2 or TRBV6-3 and TRBJ2-6, with 9 positions matching TRBD1. J lost 0 bases, V lost 5 bases, and 11 bases had no gene match. CDR3 length equals 19 residues. Germline CDR1 reads MNHEY; CDR2 reads SVGEGT. CDR3 residues: CASSTHRTGAISGANVLTF. CDR3 DNA: TGTGCCAGCAGTACTCATCGGACAGGGGCGATCTCTGGGGCCAACGTCCTGACTTTC.

The chain is built from TRBV25-1 and TRBJ2-7; 8 nucleotides line up with TRBD1. CDR1 is MGHDK, CDR2 SYGVNS, per germline. J gave up 6 bases and V 5 bases, and 12 bases lay outside the gene matches. The length of the CDR3 is 15 residues. This CDR3 is CASSQSLGQGAEQYF. The CDR3, as DNA: TGTGCCAGCAGTCAGTCCCTCGGACAGGGAGCCGAGCAGTACTTC.

This rearrangement joins TRBV6-6 to TRBJ2-3, with 7 positions matching TRBD1. Trimming at V came to 8 bases and at J to 3 bases, leaving 11 bases not matched to a gene. Per germline, CDR1 MNHNY and CDR2 SVGAGI (reference sequence). The CDR3 totals 15 residues. CDR3 residues: CASRPRGLWTDTQYF. The CDR3 DNA sequence: TGTGCCAGCCGGCCGAGGGGGCTGTGGACAGATACGCAGTATTTT.

This chain uses TRBV4-1 with TRBJ2-3, with D possibly being TRBD1 (5 bases). Germline assignment: CDR1 MGHRA and CDR2 YSYEKL. The V gene lost 5 bases and the J gene lost 3 bases, with 18 bases spanning the gap. The CDR3 runs to 16 residues. Here the CDR3 reads CASSSIGATSTDTQYF. The CDR3 DNA reads as TGCGCCAGCAGCTCCATTGGGGCTACCTCAACAGATACGCAGTATTTT.

The chain employs TRBV7-3 and TRBJ2-3; TRBD2 agrees at 7 bases. With V trimmed by 5 bases and J by 3 bases, 11 bases remained unmatched. The germline V gene encodes CDR1 SGHTA and CDR2 FQGTGA. The CDR3 contains 16 residues. CDR3 loop: CASSPPSLGGTDTQYF. The DNA for the CDR3 is TGTGCCAGCAGCCCCCCATCCCTGGGGGGGACAGATACGCAGTATTTT.

The chain uses TRBV9 and TRBJ2-1; 10 positions agree with TRBD2. This CDR3 spans 16 amino acids. Per the germline V gene, CDR1 is SGDLS and CDR2 is YYNGEE. With V trimmed by 0 bases and J by 3 bases, 3 bases remained unmatched. Here the CDR3 DNA reads TGTGCCAGCAGCGTAGCTAAGCGGGGGGGCTACAATGAGCAGTTCTTC. It specifies CASSVAKRGGYNEQFF.